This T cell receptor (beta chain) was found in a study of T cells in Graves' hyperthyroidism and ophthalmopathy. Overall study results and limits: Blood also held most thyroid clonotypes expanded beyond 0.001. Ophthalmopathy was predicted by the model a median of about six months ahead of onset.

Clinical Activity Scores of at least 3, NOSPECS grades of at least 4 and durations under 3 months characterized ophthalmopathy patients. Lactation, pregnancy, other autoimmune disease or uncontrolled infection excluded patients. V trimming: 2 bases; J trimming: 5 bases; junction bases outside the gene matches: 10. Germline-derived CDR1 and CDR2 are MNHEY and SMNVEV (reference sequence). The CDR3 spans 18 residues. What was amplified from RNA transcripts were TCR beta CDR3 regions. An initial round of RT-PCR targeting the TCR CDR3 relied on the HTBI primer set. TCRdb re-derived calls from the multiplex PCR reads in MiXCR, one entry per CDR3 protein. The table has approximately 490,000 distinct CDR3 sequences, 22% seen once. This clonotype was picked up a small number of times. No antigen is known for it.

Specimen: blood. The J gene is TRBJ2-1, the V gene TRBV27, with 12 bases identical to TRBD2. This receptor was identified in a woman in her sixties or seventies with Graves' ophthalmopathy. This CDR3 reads CASSLRTRTSGINNEQFF. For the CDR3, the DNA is TGTGCCAGCAGTTTAAGGACTAGGACTAGCGGGATTAACAATGAGCAGTTCTTC.